The entry that follows covers one T cell receptor (beta chain) sequence. Its antigen is still unknown. No base-level quality is on record; no much larger clone is a single base apart. At diagnosis, tumor, uninvolved tumor-adjacent lung and peripheral blood were collected and then preserved as a mix of FFPE and fresh-frozen material. For TCR repertoire profiling, blood samples were analyzed as peripheral blood mononuclear cells. TCR beta CDR3 regions were sequenced from DNA using the immunoSEQ Assay. The paper's data handling went like this. T cell density was computed as TCR beta template counts normalized to usable DNA estimated by amplifying housekeeping genes. Richness was estimated using the preseqR package, with extrapolation to 400,000 templates for PBMC samples and to 120,000 templates for tissue samples. Clonality was calculated as one minus Pielou's evenness. Tissue-enriched TCRs were identified through differential abundance testing performed on productive amino-acid clonotypes, with a minimum total count of 5 and an alpha of 0.1. Repertoire overlap between compartments was quantified with the Jaccard Index and Morisita Overlap Index. GLIPH clustered TCR beta CDR3s with public tetramer-defined viral CDR3s; viral motifs required at least three viral sequences plus V-gene enrichment. The immuneACCESS repertoire file appears here via TCRdb, limited to in-frame rearrangements. These files lack a portion of the clones; in checked studies, under half of the deficit traces to unresolved V genes, and the cause of the others is not known. That table supplies the V and J calls and clone size; D and trimming were determined from the DNA. The sample contains 25,000 to 35,000 clones, approximately 94% of them found a single time. The top ten constitute about 0.7% of the sample.

The sample is drawn from a study of T cells in localized non-small cell lung cancer (dated by TCRdb to about 2020). At the level of the whole study: The study examined T cell repertoires in 200 to 300 patients with early-stage NSCLC and compared tumors with uninvolved tumor-adjacent lungs. The cohort consisted of approximately 240 treatment-naive NSCLC patients whose localized lung tumors had been resected. A mean age of roughly 66 years was recorded for the NSCLC patients, of whom more than 120 were male and some 100 were female.

The paper's findings and limits, for the study overall: Uninvolved tumor-adjacent lung showed the highest T cell clonality, higher than tumor, which suggests more focused antigenic responses in the uninvolved tumor-adjacent lung. Since the design was exploratory, TCR variables were selected using unadjusted p-values with no false-discovery rate correction. Multi-region tumor sequencing was not performed, so intratumor heterogeneity could not be excluded. Of the top 100 tumor clones, a median of 57 were detected in paired uninvolved adjacent lung; around 27 were also among that lung's top 100. Longer overall survival was associated with higher T cell density in blood, whereas shorter survival was associated with higher clonality in adjacent lung.

According to the germline V gene, CDR1 reads SGHVS and CDR2 reads FNYEAQ. At the junction V is shortened by 4 bases and J by 2 bases; bases outside the gene matches: 4. The CDR3 sequence holds 14 residues, the cysteine and phenylalanine included. Just CDR3 DNA is preserved here, 42 bases in frame from base 1. The clonotype originates from a woman aged 40 to 75 with stage I lung adenocarcinoma. The specimen was peripheral blood, collected before any cancer treatment. The chain links TRBV7-6 with TRBJ2-7; TRBD1 fits 8 bases in the junction. The CDR3 amino acid sequence is: CASSSDRGPYEQYF. The nucleotide sequence reads TGTGCCAGCAGCTCAGACAGGGGTCCCTACGAGCAGTACTTC.